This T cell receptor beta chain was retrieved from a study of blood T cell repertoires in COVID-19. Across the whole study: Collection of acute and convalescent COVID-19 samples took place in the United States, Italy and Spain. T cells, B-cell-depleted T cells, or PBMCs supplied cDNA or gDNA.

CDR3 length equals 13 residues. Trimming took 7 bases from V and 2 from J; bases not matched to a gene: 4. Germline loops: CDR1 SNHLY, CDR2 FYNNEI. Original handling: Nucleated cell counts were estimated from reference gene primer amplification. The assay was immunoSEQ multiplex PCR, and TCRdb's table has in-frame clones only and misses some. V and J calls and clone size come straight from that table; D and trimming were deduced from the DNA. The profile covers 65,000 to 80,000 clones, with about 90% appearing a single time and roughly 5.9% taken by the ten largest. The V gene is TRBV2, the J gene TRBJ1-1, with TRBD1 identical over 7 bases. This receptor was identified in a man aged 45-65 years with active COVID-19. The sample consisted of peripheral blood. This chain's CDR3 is CASKGQYNTEAFF. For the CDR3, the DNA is TGTGCCAGCAAGGGACAGTACAACACTGAAGCTTTCTTT.